This T cell receptor beta chain was sequenced for a study of cytomegalovirus exposure and HLA in healthy donors. Between the trimmed V and J ends, which lost 1 base and 4 bases, there was a span of 16 bases. The germline V gene has CDR1 LGHNT and CDR2 FRNRAP. CDR3 length equals 16 residues. Study-wide points: In terms of immune exposure information, only CMV serostatus was available.

The PCR employed 60 Vbeta primers together with 13 Jbeta primers. The table came from immunoSEQ multiplex PCR; TCRdb's copy has only in-frame clones and leaves some out. The sample records about 160,000 clones, over 60% being singletons. As to this clone: What it recognizes is unknown.

The clonotype originates from a woman aged 25 to 45 in good health and CMV-seronegative. The rearrangement joins TRBV12-5 to TRBJ1-2; D might be TRBD1 (5 bases). Sequencing was carried out using PBMCs. The DNA of the CDR3 is TGTGCTAGTGGTTTGGCAAGAGAGGGGAGGATCTATGGCTACACCTTC. It translates to CASGLAREGRIYGYTF.